This T cell receptor beta chain was identified during a study of OX40 agonist ivuxolimab in advanced cancers. Study-wide findings and caveats: The expanded peripheral T cells' antigen specificity was not determined. Dosing at 0.1 to 3.0 mg/kg was accompanied by clonal expansion of CD4+ and CD8+ blood T cells by week 6.

With respect to this clone: Its antigen remains unknown.

Method: immunoSEQ multiplex PCR; TCRdb's copy keeps in-frame clones and lacks some. The sample has 53,000 or so clones; roughly 84% are singletons. Looked up from germline, CDR1 is KGHSH and CDR2 is LQKENI. The CDR3 has 11 amino acids. V was shortened by 1 base and J by 12 bases, with 9 bases between the two germline ends. The TCR sequence derives from an adult with an advanced solid tumor such as melanoma, head and neck, liver or kidney cancer. This chain uses TRBV18 with TRBJ1-1; D perhaps matches TRBD1 (5 bases). Specimen: CD4+ or CD8+ T cells sorted from blood, collected in a trial of the OX40 agonist ivuxolimab. CDR3 sequence: CASSPRDVTFF. The CDR3 DNA is TGTGCCAGCTCACCACGGGACGTTACTTTCTTT.